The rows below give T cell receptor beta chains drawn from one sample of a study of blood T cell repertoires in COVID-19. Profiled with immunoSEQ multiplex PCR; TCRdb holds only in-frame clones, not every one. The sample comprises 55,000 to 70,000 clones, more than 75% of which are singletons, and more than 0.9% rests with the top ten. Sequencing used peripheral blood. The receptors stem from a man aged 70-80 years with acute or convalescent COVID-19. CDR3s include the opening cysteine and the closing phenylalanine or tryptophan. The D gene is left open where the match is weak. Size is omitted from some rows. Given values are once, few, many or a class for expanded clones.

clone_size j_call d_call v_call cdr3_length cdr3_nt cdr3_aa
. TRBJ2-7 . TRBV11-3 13 TGTGCCAGCAGCCTAGGAGATGGCTACGAGCAGTACTTC CASSLGDGYEQYF
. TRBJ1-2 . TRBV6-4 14 TGTGCCAGCAGTGAGGGCAATCCCGGGAGTGGCTACACCTTC CASSEGNPGSGYTF
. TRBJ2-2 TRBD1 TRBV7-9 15 TGTGCCAGCAGCTTAGGGGACAGTGCTCCCGGGGAGCTGTTTTTT CASSLGDSAPGELFF
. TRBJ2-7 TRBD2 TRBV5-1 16 TGCGCCAGCAGCTTAGATAAAGCGGGGCGGCGGTGGGAGCAGTACTTC CASSLDKAGRRWEQYF
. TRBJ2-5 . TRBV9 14 TGTGCCAGCAGCGTAGGTAACTACCAAGAGACCCAGTACTTC CASSVGNYQETQYF
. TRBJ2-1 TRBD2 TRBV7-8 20 TGTGCCAGCAGCTTAGCCCGACTAGCGGGAGGGATAAATGTTCACAATGAGCAGTTCTTC CASSLARLAGGINVHNEQFF
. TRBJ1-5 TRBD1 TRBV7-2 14 TGTGCCAGCAGCCCCGACAGGGCAAATCAGCCCCAGCATTTT CASSPDRANQPQHF
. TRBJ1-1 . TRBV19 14 TGTGCCAGTAGATCCGGACAGATGAACACTGAAGCTTTCTTT CASRSGQMNTEAFF
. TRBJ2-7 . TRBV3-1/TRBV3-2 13 TGTGCCAGCAGCCAGGTTGACCGGCGGGAGCAGTACTTC CASSQVDRREQYF
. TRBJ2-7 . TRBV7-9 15 TGTGCCAGCACCCCATGGATCCTACTACGCTACGAGCAGTACTTC CASTPWILLRYEQYF
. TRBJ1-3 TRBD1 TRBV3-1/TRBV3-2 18 TGTGCCAGCAGCCCCGCCGGGACAGGGGTAGCCTCTGGAAACACCATATATTTT CASSPAGTGVASGNTIYF
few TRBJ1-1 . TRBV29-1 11 TGCAGCGGGTGGGCTTACACTGAAGCTTTCTTT CSGWAYTEAFF
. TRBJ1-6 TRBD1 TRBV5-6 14 TGTGCCAGCAGCCCGGGACAGAAAAATTCACCCCTCCACTTT CASSPGQKNSPLHF
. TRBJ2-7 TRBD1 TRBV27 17 TGTGCCAGCACCCACACTAGGGTCAGGGGGCGCCCCAACGAGCAGTACTTC CASTHTRVRGRPNEQYF
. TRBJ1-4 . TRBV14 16 TGTGCCAGCAGCCAAGATACAGGAGGGTTCAGAGAAAAACTGTTTTTT CASSQDTGGFREKLFF
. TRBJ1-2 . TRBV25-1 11 TGTGCCAGCGGCGGTGGTTATGGCTACACCTTC CASGGGYGYTF
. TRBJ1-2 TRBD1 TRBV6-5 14 TGTGCCAGCAGGCGCGAGGGACAGGGTCATGGCTACACCTTC CASRREGQGHGYTF
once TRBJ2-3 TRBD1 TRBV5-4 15 TGTGCCAGCAGCTTTGCGGGACAGGGGGCAGATACGCAGTATTTT CASSFAGQGADTQYF
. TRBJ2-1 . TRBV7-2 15 TGTGCCAGCAGCTTAGGAGGGACTGGTTACAATGAGCAGTTCTTC CASSLGGTGYNEQFF
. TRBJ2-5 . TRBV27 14 TGTGCCAGCAGTTTCACTCCCTCTAGGGGGACCCAGTACTTC CASSFTPSRGTQYF
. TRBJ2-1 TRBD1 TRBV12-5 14 TGTGCTAGTGGTACAGGGGGTTCCTACAATGAGCAGTTCTTC CASGTGGSYNEQFF
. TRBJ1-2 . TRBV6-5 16 TGTGCCAGCAGTTACGACCAAAGGGGGATGATAGGTGGCTACACCTTC CASSYDQRGMIGGYTF
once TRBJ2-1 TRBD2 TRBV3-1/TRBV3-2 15 TGTGCCAGCAGCCAGGGACTAGCGGGAGTAAATGAGCAGTTCTTC CASSQGLAGVNEQFF
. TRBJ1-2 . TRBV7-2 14 TGTGCCAGCAGCACAGGGATTGGCAACTATGGCTACACCTTC CASSTGIGNYGYTF
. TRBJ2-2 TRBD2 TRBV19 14 TGTGCCAGTAGCCAGAGGGAGGGAACCGGGGAGCTGTTTTTT CASSQREGTGELFF
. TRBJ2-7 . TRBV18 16 TGTGCCAGCTCACCTCTTCCGAGGGAAACGAGCTACGAGCAGTACTTC CASSPLPRETSYEQYF
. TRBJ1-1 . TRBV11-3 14 TGTGCCAGCAGCTTGGGCCAGAAGGGGACTGAAGCTTTCTTT CASSLGQKGTEAFF
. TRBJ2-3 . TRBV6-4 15 TGTGCCAGCAGTAGCTCCGGGACTGGCACAGATACGCAGTATTTT CASSSSGTGTDTQYF
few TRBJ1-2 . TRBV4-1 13 TGCGCCAGCAGCCTTAACTCAAACTATGGCTACACCTTC CASSLNSNYGYTF
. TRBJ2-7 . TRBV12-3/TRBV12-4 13 TGTGCCAGCAACCAGGACAGCTCCTACGAGCAGTACTTC CASNQDSSYEQYF
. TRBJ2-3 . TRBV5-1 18 TGCGCCAGCAGCTTGGGCTTATCGGGGTTGGTTGGGTCAGATACGCAGTATTTT CASSLGLSGLVGSDTQYF
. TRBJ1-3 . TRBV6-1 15 TGTGCCAGCAGTGAATTTACAGGCGGTGGAAACACCATATATTTT CASSEFTGGGNTIYF
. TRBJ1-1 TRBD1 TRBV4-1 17 TGCGCCAGCAGCCAAGTTAACAGGGGGCGGGGGAACACTGAAGCTTTCTTT CASSQVNRGRGNTEAFF
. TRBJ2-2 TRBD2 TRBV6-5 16 TGTGCCAGCAGTTACCGGCCAGCGGGGGGGCAAGGGGAGCTGTTTTTT CASSYRPAGGQGELFF
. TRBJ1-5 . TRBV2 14 TGTGCCAGCGCCAGGGACTATAGCAATCAGCCCCAGCATTTT CASARDYSNQPQHF
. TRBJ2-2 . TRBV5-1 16 TGCGCCAGCAGCTGGCGGGGCAGGGAGAGCACCGGGGAGCTGTTTTTT CASSWRGRESTGELFF
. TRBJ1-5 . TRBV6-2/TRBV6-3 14 TGTGCCAGCAGCCAGCGGAGGAACAATCAGCCCCAGCATTTT CASSQRRNNQPQHF
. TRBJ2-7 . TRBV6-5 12 TGTGCCAGCAGTCGAGACTCTTACGAGCAGTACTTC CASSRDSYEQYF
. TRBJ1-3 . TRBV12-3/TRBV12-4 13 TGTGCCAGCAGTTTAAACAGGGGAAACACCATATATTTT CASSLNRGNTIYF
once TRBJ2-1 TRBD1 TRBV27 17 TGTGCCAGCAGTTCCGACAGGGGGCGGCAGTCCTACAATGAGCAGTTCTTC CASSSDRGRQSYNEQFF
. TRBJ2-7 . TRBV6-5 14 TGTGCCAGCAGTCCCACCGGGACTGCATACGAGCAGTACTTC CASSPTGTAYEQYF
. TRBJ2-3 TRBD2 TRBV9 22 TGTGCCAGCAGCCCTCAGGGGCCGACGTCTAGCGGGACCCCGCTGGGCACAGATACGCAGTATTTT CASSPQGPTSSGTPLGTDTQYF
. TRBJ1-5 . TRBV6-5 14 TGTGCCAGTATGACAGCATATAGCAATCAGCCCCAGCATTTT CASMTAYSNQPQHF
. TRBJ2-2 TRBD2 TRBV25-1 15 TGTGCCAGCAGTGAAATGGGGGGGAAAACCGGGGAGCTGTTTTTT CASSEMGGKTGELFF
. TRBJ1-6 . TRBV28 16 TGTGCCAGCAGTTTATCAGGGGAGGGTCGGAATTCACCCCTCCACTTT CASSLSGEGRNSPLHF
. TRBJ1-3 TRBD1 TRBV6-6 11 TGTGCCGGGGGACAGGGAAACACCATATATTTT CAGGQGNTIYF
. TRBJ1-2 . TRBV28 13 TGTGCCAGCAGTTTTCCCGTCCGCTATGGCTACACCTTC CASSFPVRYGYTF
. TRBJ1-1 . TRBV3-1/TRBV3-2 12 TGTGCCAGCCTAAGTAGGGGCGGAGAAGCTTTCTTT CASLSRGGEAFF
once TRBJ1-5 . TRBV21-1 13 TGTGCCAGCGGGACAACCAACAATCAGCCCCAGCATTTT CASGTTNNQPQHF
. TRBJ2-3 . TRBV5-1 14 TGCGCCAGCAGCCCTCTAGGGGGAACAGATACGCAGTATTTT CASSPLGGTDTQYF
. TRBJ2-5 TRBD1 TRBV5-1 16 TGCGCCAGCACCTCGTTTGGGACAGGGGTCCAAGAGACCCAGTACTTC CASTSFGTGVQETQYF